This T cell receptor (beta chain) was documented in a study of T cells in Graves' hyperthyroidism and ophthalmopathy. Germline CDR1 and CDR2: SGHRS and YFSETQ. The CDR3 spans 14 residues. V gave up 4 bases and J gave up 5 bases; unmatched junction bases: 4. TCR beta CDR3 region amplification was performed from RNA transcripts. The HTBI primer set was used in a first-round RT-PCR of the TCR CDR3. TCRdb re-called the multiplex PCR reads with MiXCR, one entry per CDR3 protein. The sample consists of 500,000 to 600,000 distinct CDR3 sequences, just under 20% of them appearing once. Sample: blood. The receptor comes from a man in his forties with Graves' ophthalmopathy. V is TRBV5-1 and J is TRBJ2-7, with 12 bases matching TRBD2. The CDR3 DNA reads as TGCGCCAGCAGCACGACTAGCGGGAGCAACGAGCAGTACTTC. Translated: CASSTTSGSNEQYF.